This is a list of T cell receptor beta chains from one sample in a study of blood T cell repertoires in COVID-19. Assay used: immunoSEQ multiplex PCR; TCRdb lists only in-frame clones, some missing. The data hold 95,000 to 100,000 clones, with over 70% observed a single time. The specimen sequenced was peripheral blood. These receptors all come from a woman aged 80 or over with acute or convalescent COVID-19. CDR3s include the opening cysteine and the closing phenylalanine or tryptophan. The D gene is left open where the match is weak. Size tells how often a clone was seen (once, few, many) or the class of an expanded clone, and some rows leave it out.

V gene	J gene	D gene	clone size	CDR3 protein	CDR3 DNA
TRBV5-1	TRBJ2-1	TRBD2	NA	CASSLGMTSAYNEQFF	TGCGCCAGCAGCTTGGGAATGACTAGCGCCTACAATGAGCAGTTCTTC
TRBV28	TRBJ1-1	NA	NA	CASRLRGNTEAFF	TGTGCCAGCAGACTCCGGGGGAACACTGAAGCTTTCTTT
TRBV4-3	TRBJ1-5	TRBD1	NA	CASSQAAGGSNQPQHF	TGCGCCAGCAGCCAAGCGGCAGGGGGTAGCAATCAGCCCCAGCATTTT
TRBV6-1	TRBJ1-3	NA	few	CASSEGRVKGNTIYF	TGTGCCAGCAGTGAAGGACGGGTTAAGGGAAACACCATATATTTT
TRBV19	TRBJ1-2	NA	NA	CASTSDRYGYTF	TGTGCCAGTACGAGCGACCGCTATGGCTACACCTTC
TRBV28	TRBJ2-1	NA	NA	CASSLGSYNEQFF	TGTGCCAGCAGCCTAGGGAGTTACAATGAGCAGTTCTTC
TRBV20-1	TRBJ2-5	TRBD1	NA	CSASPGTGAETQYF	TGCAGTGCTAGTCCCGGGACAGGGGCAGAGACCCAGTACTTC
TRBV3-1/TRBV3-2	TRBJ1-6	NA	NA	CASSQGQGHSPLHF	TGTGCCAGCAGCCAAGGGCAGGGGCACTCACCCCTCCACTTT
TRBV5-8	TRBJ2-2	NA	once	CASSAVTGVNTGELFF	TGTGCCAGCAGCGCCGTGACAGGCGTGAACACCGGGGAGCTGTTTTTT
TRBV28	TRBJ1-2	NA	NA	CASSLQGRNGGYTF	TGTGCCAGCAGTTTACAGGGTAGGAATGGTGGCTACACCTTC
TRBV20-1	TRBJ1-2	NA	NA	CSARFIYGYTF	TGCAGTGCAAGATTTATCTATGGCTACACCTTC
TRBV23-1	TRBJ2-1	NA	NA	CATHYEQFF	TGCGCCACCCACTATGAGCAGTTCTTC
TRBV19	TRBJ1-2	TRBD1	few	CASSQTGDYGYTF	TGTGCCAGTAGTCAAACAGGGGACTATGGCTACACCTTC
TRBV3-1/TRBV3-2	TRBJ1-6	NA	NA	CASSLTRLNNSPLHF	TGTGCCAGCAGCCTGACGAGACTTAACAATTCACCCCTCCACTTT
TRBV18	TRBJ1-5	NA	NA	CASSPGQRYQPQHF	TGTGCCAGCTCCCCTGGACAGCGTTATCAGCCCCAGCATTTT
TRBV10-3	TRBJ1-2	NA	NA	CAISEGPAGGYGYTF	TGTGCCATCAGTGAAGGCCCCGCGGGCGGCTATGGCTACACCTTC
TRBV29-1	TRBJ2-7	NA	NA	CSVEDQGGVYEQYF	TGCAGCGTTGAAGATCAGGGTGGTGTCTACGAGCAGTACTTC
TRBV4-3	TRBJ2-3	NA	NA	CASSQAYRRGTDTQYF	TGCGCCAGCAGCCAAGCGTACAGAAGAGGCACAGATACGCAGTATTTT
TRBV12-3/TRBV12-4	TRBJ1-1	NA	NA	CASSLPGDTEAFF	TGTGCCAGCAGTTTACCGGGGGATACTGAAGCTTTCTTT
TRBV10-3	TRBJ2-1	TRBD1	NA	CAINGQGYYNEQFF	TGTGCCATCAATGGACAGGGCTACTACAATGAGCAGTTCTTC
TRBV6-1	TRBJ1-1	NA	few	CASSDHGLNRGTEAFF	TGTGCCAGCAGTGACCACGGACTTAACCGGGGCACTGAAGCTTTCTTT
TRBV6-5	TRBJ1-5	TRBD1	NA	CATQDRGSNQPQHF	TGTGCCACACAGGACAGGGGTAGCAATCAGCCCCAGCATTTT
TRBV28	TRBJ1-2	TRBD1	NA	CASLSGGSNYGYTF	TGTGCCAGTCTATCAGGGGGGTCTAACTATGGCTACACCTTC
TRBV9	TRBJ1-4	TRBD1	NA	CASSAGQGGEKLFF	TGTGCCAGCAGCGCAGGACAGGGTGGCGAAAAACTGTTTTTT
TRBV18	TRBJ1-3	TRBD1	NA	CASSPTGDGNTIYF	TGTGCCAGCTCACCGACAGGGGACGGAAACACCATATATTTT
TRBV5-4	TRBJ2-2	NA	NA	CASSPVGRTNTGELFF	TGTGCCAGCAGCCCCGTGGGGAGGACGAACACCGGGGAGCTGTTTTTT
TRBV4-2	TRBJ1-2	TRBD1	NA	CASSQDVGQHYGYTF	TGTGCCAGCAGCCAAGATGTGGGACAGCACTATGGCTACACCTTC
TRBV5-6	TRBJ2-5	TRBD1	NA	CASSSARTGYGETQYF	TGTGCCAGCAGCTCTGCCAGGACAGGGTATGGGGAGACCCAGTACTTC
TRBV6-2/TRBV6-3	TRBJ1-1	NA	NA	CASSLRQVNTEAFF	TGTGCCAGCAGTCTGAGACAGGTTAACACTGAAGCTTTCTTT
TRBV29-1	TRBJ1-2	NA	NA	CSVEVNSHGYTF	TGCAGCGTTGAAGTCAACAGCCATGGCTACACCTTC
TRBV6-5	TRBJ1-3	NA	NA	CASSVDSFTGNTIYF	TGTGCCAGCAGCGTAGACAGCTTTACTGGAAACACCATATATTTT
TRBV9	TRBJ2-1	NA	NA	CASAAGIYNEQFF	TGTGCCAGCGCCGCCGGGATATACAATGAGCAGTTCTTC
TRBV9	TRBJ1-2	TRBD1	NA	CASSAEGAPIYGYTF	TGTGCCAGCAGCGCCGAGGGGGCTCCTATCTATGGCTACACCTTC
TRBV6-6	TRBJ2-7	TRBD1	once	CASSLQGPEQYF	TGTGCCAGCAGTCTACAGGGGCCCGAGCAGTACTTC
TRBV5-1	TRBJ1-6	NA	once	CASSLAPGSDNSPLHF	TGCGCCAGCAGCTTGGCCCCAGGGTCGGATAATTCACCCCTCCACTTT
TRBV28	TRBJ1-1	NA	NA	CASSLAGKNTEAFF	TGTGCCAGCAGTTTGGCGGGGAAGAACACTGAAGCTTTCTTT
TRBV21-1	TRBJ1-1	NA	NA	CANRNTVRRSGQPNTEAFF	TGTGCCAACAGGAACACAGTGAGGAGATCGGGACAGCCGAACACTGAAGCTTTCTTT
TRBV15	TRBJ1-6	NA	NA	CATSTQAGSPLHF	TGTGCCACCAGCACGCAGGCCGGTTCACCCCTCCACTTT
TRBV29-1	TRBJ1-2	NA	NA	CSVEGIEAYGYTF	TGCAGCGTTGAAGGGATAGAGGCCTATGGCTACACCTTC
TRBV28	TRBJ2-5	NA	NA	CATRGAQETQYF	TGTGCCACCCGGGGGGCCCAAGAGACCCAGTACTTC
TRBV4-2	TRBJ2-4	TRBD2	NA	CASSQAGSPGGYQYF	TGTGCCAGCAGCCAAGCCGGGAGTCCGGGGGGGTATCAGTACTTC
TRBV28	TRBJ1-1	TRBD1	NA	CASTSIDRASTEAFF	TGTGCCAGCACCTCCATCGACAGGGCGAGCACTGAAGCTTTCTTT
TRBV15	TRBJ1-1	NA	NA	CATSRGEDPPGTEAFF	TGTGCCACCAGCAGAGGGGAGGACCCCCCGGGGACTGAAGCTTTCTTT
TRBV7-9	TRBJ1-1	TRBD1	NA	CASSLRQGMNTEAFF	TGTGCCAGCAGCCTCCGACAGGGCATGAACACTGAAGCTTTCTTT
TRBV18	TRBJ1-2	NA	NA	CASSPSGGYGYTF	TGTGCCAGCTCCCCGTCTGGGGGGTATGGCTACACCTTC
TRBV19	TRBJ2-4	NA	NA	CASSIDRGAAKNIQYF	TGTGCCAGTAGTATAGATCGGGGGGCCGCCAAAAACATTCAGTACTTC
TRBV7-9	TRBJ2-7	NA	NA	CASSSDMEVYEQYF	TGTGCCAGCAGTTCGGATATGGAGGTCTACGAGCAGTACTTC
TRBV28	TRBJ1-1	NA	few	CASSSPGSDTEAFF	TGTGCCAGCAGTTCCCCGGGGTCAGACACTGAAGCTTTCTTT
TRBV10-3	TRBJ1-6	NA	few	CAIKGGRGDSPLHF	TGTGCCATCAAAGGAGGCAGGGGTGATTCACCCCTCCACTTT
TRBV24-1	TRBJ2-3	NA	NA	CATSDGQGYRDTQYF	TGTGCCACCAGTGATGGGCAGGGTTACCGAGATACGCAGTATTTT
TRBV27	TRBJ2-4	NA	few	CASSTTSEDIQYF	TGTGCCAGCAGCACGACTAGTGAGGACATTCAGTACTTC
TRBV10-1	TRBJ2-1	NA	NA	CASSDTLANEQFF	TGCGCCAGCAGTGACACACTAGCTAATGAGCAGTTCTTC
TRBV7-9	TRBJ1-2	NA	once	CASSLGGVVDGYTF	TGTGCCAGCAGCTTAGGGGGGGTCGTCGATGGCTACACCTTC